These T cell receptor beta chains were read from a single sample in a study of blood T cell repertoires in COVID-19. Using immunoSEQ multiplex PCR, the repertoire was profiled, and TCRdb retains in-frame clones only, with some absent. The sample holds 90,000 to 100,000 clones, 84% seen once. The sequenced sample consisted of peripheral blood. These receptor sequences come from a woman between 55 and 75 years old with acute or convalescent COVID-19. CDR3s include the opening cysteine and the closing phenylalanine or tryptophan. D genes are given only for firm matches. A row's size may be missing; if present it is once, few, many or a size class.

j_call	clone_size	v_call	d_call	cdr3_nt	cdr3_aa
TRBJ1-2	few	TRBV19	-	TGTGCCAGTAGTATGTCCGGCGGGATCTATGGCTACACCTTC	CASSMSGGIYGYTF
TRBJ2-5	-	TRBV5-5	-	TGTGCCAGCAGCTTGGAACGACTACAAGAGACCCAGTACTTC	CASSLERLQETQYF
TRBJ1-4	-	TRBV18	-	TGTGCCAGCTCAACGAGGACAGAATCTAATGAAAAACTGTTTTTT	CASSTRTESNEKLFF
TRBJ2-1	-	TRBV19	TRBD2	TGTGCCAGTAGTATCCTTCGTACTAGCGGGACTTACAATGAGCAGTTCTTC	CASSILRTSGTYNEQFF
TRBJ1-1	-	TRBV11-3	-	TGTGCCAGCAGCAGAGCGCTGTCTTCCATGAACACTGAAGCTTTCTTT	CASSRALSSMNTEAFF
TRBJ1-1	-	TRBV2	TRBD1	TGTGCCAGCCTGAGGGACAGGGGGAGCACTGAAGCTTTCTTT	CASLRDRGSTEAFF
TRBJ1-4	-	TRBV7-9	-	TGTGCCAGCAGCCCGTCAGGGAGGGTCCATGAAAAACTGTTTTTT	CASSPSGRVHEKLFF
TRBJ1-1	-	TRBV5-4	-	TGTGCCAGCAGCTCCGGGAGGAACACTGAAGCTTTCTTT	CASSSGRNTEAFF
TRBJ2-2	-	TRBV7-2	TRBD2	TGTGCCAGCAGCTTAGCTCCTAGCGGGGGGGGAGGCACCGGGGAGCTGTTTTTT	CASSLAPSGGGGTGELFF
TRBJ2-7	-	TRBV6-6	-	TGTGCCGCAGGGGAGGGGGGGCCGCGGGAGCAGTACTTC	CAAGEGGPREQYF
TRBJ1-2	-	TRBV11-3	TRBD1	TGTGCCAGCAGCCACCGGGACAGGGGTGTGAATGGCTACACCTTC	CASSHRDRGVNGYTF
TRBJ1-2	-	TRBV15	-	TGTGCCACCAGCAGCGGGGGGCAAGATGGCTGGGGCTACACCTTC	CATSSGGQDGWGYTF
TRBJ2-5	-	TRBV30	-	TGTGCCTGGAGTGTAGGAGGGATGATCGGAGAGACCCAGTACTTC	CAWSVGGMIGETQYF
TRBJ1-1	few	TRBV28	-	TGTGCCAGCAGTTTGGGGACTTTCATGAACACTGAAGCTTTCTTT	CASSLGTFMNTEAFF
TRBJ2-1	once	TRBV11-1	TRBD2	TGTGCCAGCAGCTTAGGGACTAGCGGGGCCAACAATGAGCAGTTCTTC	CASSLGTSGANNEQFF
TRBJ2-7	-	TRBV3-1/TRBV3-2	-	TGTGCCAGCAGCCAAGATCCAACAGGGAGCGAGCAGTACTTC	CASSQDPTGSEQYF
TRBJ2-5	-	TRBV18	-	TGTGCCAGCTCACCCGAACAGGGTTGGGCAGAGACCCAGTACTTC	CASSPEQGWAETQYF
TRBJ1-4	-	TRBV28	TRBD1	TGTGCCAGCAGTTTAGGGGGGACAGGGGATTTCGAAAAACTGTTTTTT	CASSLGGTGDFEKLFF
TRBJ1-6	-	TRBV2	-	TGTGCCAGCAGTGAAGGACAGGATTATAATTCACCCCTCCACTTT	CASSEGQDYNSPLHF
TRBJ1-3	-	TRBV5-5	TRBD1	TGTGCCAGCAGCCTGGGGGGGACAGGGTTCCCCGGAAACACCATATATTTT	CASSLGGTGFPGNTIYF
TRBJ1-5	-	TRBV28	-	TGTGCCAGCAGTCCCGTAATTGATCAGCCCCAGCATTTT	CASSPVIDQPQHF
TRBJ1-6	-	TRBV3-1/TRBV3-2	-	TGTGCCAGCAGCGCAGACGGACAGAATTCACCCCTCCACTTT	CASSADGQNSPLHF
TRBJ1-1	-	TRBV6-5	-	TGTGCCAGCTCCCCGGGTGTCGCGGCTTTCTTT	CASSPGVAAFF
TRBJ1-5	-	TRBV5-3	TRBD1	TGTGCCAGAAGCTTGGGGACAGGCCGCAATCAGCCCCAGCATTTT	CARSLGTGRNQPQHF
TRBJ1-5	-	TRBV7-2	-	TGTGCCAGCAGCCTTGGGGGAGGCCGGGCGAGCAATCAGCCCCAGCATTTT	CASSLGGGRASNQPQHF
TRBJ2-3	-	TRBV19	TRBD2	TGTGCCAGTAGTATACTGACTAGCGGCACAGATACGCAGTATTTT	CASSILTSGTDTQYF
TRBJ1-1	-	TRBV30	-	TGTGCCTGGTGTGCCCAGGTGAACACTGAAGCTTTCTTT	CAWCAQVNTEAFF
TRBJ1-6	many	TRBV7-3	-	TGTGCCAGCAGCCCTGGGGGGAACTCACCCCTCCACTTT	CASSPGGNSPLHF
TRBJ1-4	-	TRBV7-9	-	TGTGCCAGCAGTCAATTTGCCGGGGTAGATGAAAAACTGTTTTTT	CASSQFAGVDEKLFF
TRBJ1-1	few	TRBV11-3	-	TGTGCCAGCAGCGAACTCAGGGGAGCCACTGAAGCTTTCTTT	CASSELRGATEAFF
TRBJ2-5	-	TRBV11-2	TRBD2	TGTGCCAGCAGCTCTACAGCGGGGCACCGAATTCAGTACTTC	CASSSTAGHRIQYF